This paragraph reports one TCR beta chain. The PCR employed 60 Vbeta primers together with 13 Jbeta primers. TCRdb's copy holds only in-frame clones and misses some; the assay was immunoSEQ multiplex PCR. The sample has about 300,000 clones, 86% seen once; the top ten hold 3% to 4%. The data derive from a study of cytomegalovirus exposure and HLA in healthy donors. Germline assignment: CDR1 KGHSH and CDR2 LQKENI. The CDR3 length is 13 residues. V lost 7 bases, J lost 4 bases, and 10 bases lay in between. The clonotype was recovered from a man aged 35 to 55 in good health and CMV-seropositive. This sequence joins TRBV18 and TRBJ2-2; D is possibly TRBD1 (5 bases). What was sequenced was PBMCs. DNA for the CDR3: TGTGCCAGCTGCGACAGACCCACCGGGGAGCTGTTTTTT. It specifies CASCDRPTGELFF.